One and the same sample provided the 9 T cell receptor beta chains below, sequenced in a study of blood T cell repertoires in COVID-19. Repertoires were generated with immunoSEQ multiplex PCR, while TCRdb's copy carries only in-frame clones and drops some. The sample contains 250,000 to 300,000 clones, about nine tenths of which appear only once. The material sequenced was PBMCs or T cells enriched from blood (not recorded which). The receptor set was obtained from a man aged 18 to 29 who had recovered from COVID-19.

The chain links TRBV11-2 to TRBJ2-7; a weak D match, TRBD2 (6 bases). The CDR3 has 17 amino acids. Germline CDR1 SGHAT, CDR2 FQNNGV. V gave up 6 bases and J gave up 4 bases, with 25 bases separating them. The CDR3 sequence is CASSLTSREEVVYEQYF. The CDR3 bases are TGTGCCAGCAGTCTTACGTCAAGGGAGGAAGTTGTGTACGAGCAGTACTTC.

The chain is built from TRBV5-1 and TRBJ2-2, with D possibly TRBD2 on 6 matching bases. Germline V gene lookup returns CDR1 SGHRS and CDR2 YFSETQ. V lost 6 bases and J 3 bases, leaving 12 bases between the germline ends. The CDR3 totals 14 residues. CDR3 sequence reads: CASNGGSHTGELFF. CDR3 nucleotide sequence: TGCGCCAGCAATGGAGGGTCGCACACCGGGGAGCTGTTTTTT.

The genes are TRBV30 and TRBJ1-1; 10 bases are a match to TRBD1. CDR1 and CDR2 (germline): GTSNPN, SVGIG (reference sequence). The CDR3 runs to 16 residues. J gave up 1 base and V 5 bases, and 10 bases lay outside the gene matches. The CDR3 sequence: CAWDLTGGLRNTEAFF. Written as DNA, the CDR3 is TGTGCCTGGGACCTGACAGGGGGCCTGAGGAACACTGAAGCTTTCTTT.

This sequence joins TRBV7-6 and TRBJ2-1; perhaps TRBD2 as D (5 bases). Germline V gene sequence: CDR1 SGHVS, CDR2 FNYEAQ. This CDR3 is 13 amino acids long. V was clipped by 5 bases and J by 5 bases, with 10 bases between them. Here the CDR3 reads CASSQLGNNEQFF. As DNA, the CDR3 is TGTGCCAGCAGCCAACTAGGGAACAATGAGCAGTTCTTC. Together with reference TRBV7-6 and TRBJ2-1, the CDR3 gives the full variable domain: GAGVSQSPRYKVTKRGQDVALRCDPISGHVSLYWYRQALGQGPEFLTYFNYEAQQDKSGLPNDRFSAERPEGSISTLTIQRTEQRDSAMYRCASSQLGNNEQFFGPGTRLTVL.

The chain is built from TRBV4-2 and TRBJ2-3; D is perhaps TRBD2 (6 bases). Germline assignment: CDR1 LGHNA and CDR2 YNFKEQ. There are 16 residues in the CDR3. V was shortened by 1 base and J by 4 bases, with 15 bases between the two germline ends. The CDR3, as DNA: TGTGCCAGCAGCCAAGTAGGCGGGGATTGGGCAGATACGCAGTATTTT. As protein: CASSQVGGDWADTQYF.

V is TRBV7-9 and J is TRBJ1-1; 8 bases are shared with TRBD1. Germline V lookup: CDR1 SEHNR, CDR2 FQNEAQ (reference sequence). The V gene end was trimmed by 10 bases and the J gene end by 4 bases; junction bases not matched to a gene: 20. The CDR3 is 17 residues long. The CDR3 sequence: CATLWATGDGGSTEAFF. The CDR3 nucleotides read TGTGCCACCCTTTGGGCGACAGGGGACGGGGGCAGCACTGAAGCTTTCTTT.

The V gene is TRBV14, the J gene TRBJ1-3; no firm D call. V lost 5 bases and J lost 0, with 8 bases in between. The V gene's germline CDR1 is SGHDN and CDR2 FVKESK. The CDR3 runs to 14 residues. The chain's CDR3 is CASSVQNSGNTIYF. The CDR3 DNA is TGTGCCAGCAGCGTTCAGAACTCTGGAAACACCATATATTTT.

This chain uses TRBV7-9 with TRBJ1-4, with D tentatively TRBD1 (5 bases). The CDR3 sequence is 17 residues long. V lost 4 bases to trimming and J lost 3 bases, with 18 bases between them. CDR1 and CDR2 (germline): SEHNR, FQNEAQ (reference sequence). Written as DNA, the CDR3 is TGTGCCAGCAGCTCCGACATGGGAAGGGGCTCTAATGAAAAACTGTTTTTT. The encoded protein is CASSSDMGRGSNEKLFF. Full variable domain (remainder filled in from reference TRBV7-9 and TRBJ1-4): DTGVSQNPRHKITKRGQNVTFRCDPISEHNRLYWYRQTLGQGPEFLTYFQNEAQLEKSRLLSDRFSAERPKGSFSTLEIQRTEQGDSAMYLCASSSDMGRGSNEKLFFGSGTQLSVL.

The chain employs TRBV6-1 and TRBJ1-2; no clear D. The V end was cut by 1 base, the J end by 2 bases, with 11 bases between. Germline values: CDR1 MNHNS, CDR2 SASEGT. This CDR3 is 15 amino acids long. CDR3 residues: CASSEVATLNYGYTF. In nucleotides, the CDR3 is TGTGCCAGCAGTGAAGTTGCCACCCTAAACTATGGCTACACCTTC.